The subject of this entry is one T cell receptor (beta chain). The entry originates in a study of blood T cell repertoires in COVID-19. Background on the study: Specimens from acute and convalescent COVID-19 originated in the United States, Italy and Spain. In each case, the material was cDNA or gDNA derived from T cells, B-cell-depleted T cells, or PBMCs.

Measured with immunoSEQ multiplex PCR; TCRdb has only the in-frame clones, and not every one. The sample carries some 130,000 clones, about 89% recorded once. After removal of 9 bases from V and 2 bases from J, the junction contained 10 bases not matched to a gene. The CDR3 consists of 14 residues. CDR1 is SGHDT, CDR2 YYEEEE, per germline. Patients from Seattle were sampled longitudinally, starting during active infection. V gene TRBV5-6 combines with J gene TRBJ2-7; 8 positions match TRBD1. The material sequenced was peripheral blood. This clonotype originated in a woman aged 70-85 years with COVID-19, enrolled during active disease. The CDR3: CATLRTGRPYEQYF. CDR3 bases: TGTGCCACCCTGAGGACAGGGAGGCCCTACGAGCAGTACTTC. The full variable domain, completed using reference TRBV5-6 and TRBJ2-7, is DAGVTQSPTHLIKTRGQQVTLRCSPKSGHDTVSWYQQALGQGPQFIFQYYEEEERQRGNFPDRFSGHQFPNYSSELNVNALLLGDSALYLCATLRTGRPYEQYFGPGTRLTVT.